This T cell receptor (beta chain) was sequenced in a study of long-term antiretroviral therapy in people with HIV. General study points: ART adherence, viral resistance and therapy changes went unrecorded.

This was the immunoSEQ v3.0 assay at survey level. Each sample had sequencing targeting roughly 40,000-50,000 T-cell genomes. The assay was immunoSEQ multiplex PCR, and TCRdb's table has in-frame clones only and misses some. The sample includes around 26,000 clones, approximately 80% of them seen just once. This CDR3 comprises 12 residues. Between the trimmed V and J ends, which lost 5 bases and 5 bases, there was a span of 10 bases. CDR1 and CDR2 from the germline V gene are SEHNR and FQNEAQ (reference sequence). On this clone itself: Its antigen is as yet unknown.

The source is a young man with HIV. This specimen consisted of unsorted PBMCs, obtained roughly 4.1 years after starting antiretroviral therapy. The chain carries TRBV7-9 and TRBJ2-7; possibly TRBD1 for D (5 bases). The CDR3 protein is CASSLDSNEQYF. DNA for the CDR3: TGTGCCAGCAGCCTCGACAGTAACGAGCAGTACTTC.